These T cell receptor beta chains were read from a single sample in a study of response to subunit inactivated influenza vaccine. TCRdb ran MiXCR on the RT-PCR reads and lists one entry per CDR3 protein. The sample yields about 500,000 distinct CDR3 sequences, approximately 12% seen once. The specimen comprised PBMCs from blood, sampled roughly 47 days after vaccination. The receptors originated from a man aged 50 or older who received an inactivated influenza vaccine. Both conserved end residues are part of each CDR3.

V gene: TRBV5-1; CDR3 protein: CASKPQGENSPLHF
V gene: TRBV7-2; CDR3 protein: CATSGTVSYEQYF
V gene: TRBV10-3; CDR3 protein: CAISESMSSGAALETQYF
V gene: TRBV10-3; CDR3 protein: CAISESMGEGGYTF
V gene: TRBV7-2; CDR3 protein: CASSRLAESYEQYF
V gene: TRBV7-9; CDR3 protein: CASSSDRPMAQYF
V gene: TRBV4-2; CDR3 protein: CASSQFGQSHEQYF
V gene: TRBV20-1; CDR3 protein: CTTTSPSTYEQYF
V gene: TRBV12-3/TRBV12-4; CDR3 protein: CASSLRGLETQYF
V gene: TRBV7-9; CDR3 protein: CASREAANTEAFF
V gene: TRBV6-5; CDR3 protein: CASSYSEGSVDEQFF
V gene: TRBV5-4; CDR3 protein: CASSPVHTSTDTQYF
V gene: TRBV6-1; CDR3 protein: CASSPTGFRQDTQYF
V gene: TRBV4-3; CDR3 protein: CASSQDRLRNTGELFF
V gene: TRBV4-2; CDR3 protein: CASSQVEGTNTGELFF
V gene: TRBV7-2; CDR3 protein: CASSARTGGNYEQYF
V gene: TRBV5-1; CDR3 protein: CASSLNAGTEYEQYF
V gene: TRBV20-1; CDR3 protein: CSADPTGTGTYNEQFF
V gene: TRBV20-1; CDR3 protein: CSASDRVGGTEAFF
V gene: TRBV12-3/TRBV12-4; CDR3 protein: CASRYRDRGNQPQHF
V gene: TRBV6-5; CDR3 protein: CASSYRGGVQPQHF
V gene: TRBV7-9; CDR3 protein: CASSFQLENEQFF